The 2 T cell receptor beta chains given below trace back to one sample, sequenced in a study of blood T cell repertoires in COVID-19. The protocol was immunoSEQ multiplex PCR, while the TCRdb copy is restricted to in-frame clones and leaves out a portion. The table records about 220,000 clones, 86% of them present only once. Sequenced material: PBMCs or T cells enriched from blood (not recorded which). The receptor source for this set is a woman between 40 and 55 years old with acute COVID-19.

The gene calls are TRBV19 and TRBJ1-1; D not resolved. The V and J ends lost 6 bases and 2 bases respectively, with 4 bases between them. CDR1 and CDR2 (germline): LNHDA, SQIVND (reference sequence). The CDR3 is 11 residues long. The CDR3 loop is CASRSNTEAFF. The CDR3 nucleotides are TGTGCCAGTAGGTCAAACACTGAAGCTTTCTTT.

This chain uses TRBV7-2 with TRBJ2-7; 12 nucleotides align to TRBD2. This CDR3 region has 16 residues. The V gene's germline CDR1 is SGHTA and CDR2 FQGNSA. V lost 4 bases and J lost 5; bases outside the gene matches: 9. CDR3 sequence: CASSWTSGDGYDEQYF. CDR3 DNA: TGTGCCAGCAGCTGGACTAGCGGGGATGGTTACGACGAGCAGTACTTC.